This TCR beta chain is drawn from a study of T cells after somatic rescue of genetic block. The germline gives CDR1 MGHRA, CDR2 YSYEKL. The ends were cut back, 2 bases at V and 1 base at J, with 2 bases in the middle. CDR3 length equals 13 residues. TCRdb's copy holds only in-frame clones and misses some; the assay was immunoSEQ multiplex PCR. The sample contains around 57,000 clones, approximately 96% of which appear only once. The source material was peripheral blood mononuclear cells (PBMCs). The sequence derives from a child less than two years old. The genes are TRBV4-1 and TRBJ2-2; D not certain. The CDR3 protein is CASSQRNTGELFF. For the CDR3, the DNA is TGCGCCAGCAGCCAAAGGAACACCGGGGAGCTGTTTTTT.